Ten or more counts support the clone carrying this TCR beta chain. Antigen: not known. Separate cDNA molecules each had unique molecular identifiers attached to them. TCRdb reprocessed the 5' RACE reads with MiXCR, giving one entry per CDR3 protein. The sample records 60,000 to 70,000 distinct CDR3 sequences, just under 5% being singletons. Germline trimming cut 6 bases from V and 6 bases from J; bases unmatched to any gene: 9. CDR1 is WNHNN and CDR2 is SYGVQD in the germline V gene (reference sequence). CDR3 length equals 16 residues. The data were obtained in a study of early T cells in non-severe SARS-CoV-2 infection. Broader study findings: Matching with VDJdb favored anti-spike CD8 responses (missing private and CD4 specificities).

The origin of this receptor is an adult who was a healthcare worker with PCR-confirmed SARS-CoV-2 infection or an uninfected control (not recorded which). The sample comprised whole blood. The V gene is TRBV10-1, the J gene TRBJ2-1; TRBD1 aligns across 12 bases. CDR3 amino acids: CASSEPGQGAGNEQFF. The CDR3 bases are TGCGCCAGCAGCGAGCCGGGACAGGGGGCAGGCAATGAGCAGTTCTTC.